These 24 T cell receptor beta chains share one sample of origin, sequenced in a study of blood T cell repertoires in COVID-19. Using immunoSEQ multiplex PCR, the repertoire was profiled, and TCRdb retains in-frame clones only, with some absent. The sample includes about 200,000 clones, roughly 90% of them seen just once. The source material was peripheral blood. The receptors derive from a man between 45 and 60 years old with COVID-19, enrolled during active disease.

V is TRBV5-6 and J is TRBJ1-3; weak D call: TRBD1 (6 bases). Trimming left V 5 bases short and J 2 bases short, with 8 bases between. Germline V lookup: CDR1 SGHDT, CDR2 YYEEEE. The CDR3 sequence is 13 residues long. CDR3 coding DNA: TGTGCCAGCAGACCAGGGGCTGGAAACACCATATATTTT. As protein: CASRPGAGNTIYF.

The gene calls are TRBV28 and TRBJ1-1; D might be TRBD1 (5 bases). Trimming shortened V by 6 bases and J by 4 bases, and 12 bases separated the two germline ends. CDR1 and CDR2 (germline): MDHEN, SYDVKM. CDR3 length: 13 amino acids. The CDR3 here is CASSRRGSTEAFF. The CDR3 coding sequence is TGTGCCAGCAGCCGACGGGGGAGCACTGAAGCTTTCTTT.

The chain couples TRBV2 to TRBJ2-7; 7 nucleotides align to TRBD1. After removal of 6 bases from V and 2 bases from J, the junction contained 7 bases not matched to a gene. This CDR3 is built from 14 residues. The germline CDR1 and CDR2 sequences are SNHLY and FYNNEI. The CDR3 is CASRDDRATYEQYF. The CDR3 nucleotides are TGTGCCAGCAGAGACGACAGGGCTACCTACGAGCAGTACTTC.

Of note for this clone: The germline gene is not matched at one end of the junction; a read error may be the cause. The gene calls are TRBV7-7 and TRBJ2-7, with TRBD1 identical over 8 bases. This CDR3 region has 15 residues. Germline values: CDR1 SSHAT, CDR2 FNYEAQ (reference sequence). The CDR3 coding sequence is TGTGCTAGCAGCTTAAGACAGGGGACTTCCTACGAGCAGTACTTC. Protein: CASSLRQGTSYEQYF.

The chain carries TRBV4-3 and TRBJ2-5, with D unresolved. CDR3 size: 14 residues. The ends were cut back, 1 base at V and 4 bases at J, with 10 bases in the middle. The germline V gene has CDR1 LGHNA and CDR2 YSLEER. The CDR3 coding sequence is TGCGCCAGCAGCCAAGCCCATAGATTAGAGACCCAGTACTTC. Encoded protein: CASSQAHRLETQYF.

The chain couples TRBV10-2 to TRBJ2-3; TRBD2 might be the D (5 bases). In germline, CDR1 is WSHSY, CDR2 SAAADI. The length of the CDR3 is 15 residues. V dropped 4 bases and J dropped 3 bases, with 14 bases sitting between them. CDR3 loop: CASSGISRGTDTQYF. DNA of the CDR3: TGCGCCAGCAGTGGAATATCCCGGGGAACAGATACGCAGTATTTT.

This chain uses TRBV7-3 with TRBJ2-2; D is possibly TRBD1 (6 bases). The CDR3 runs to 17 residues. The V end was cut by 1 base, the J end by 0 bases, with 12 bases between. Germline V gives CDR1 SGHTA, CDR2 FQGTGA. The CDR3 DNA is TGTGCCAGCAGCTTAAATTGGGACACCCCGAACACCGGGGAGCTGTTTTTT. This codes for CASSLNWDTPNTGELFF.

For the CDR3, the DNA is TGTGCCAGTAGTCCTCAGACAGGGAGCTCCTACGAGCAGTACTTC. This gives the protein CASSPQTGSSYEQYF. This chain connects TRBV19 to TRBJ2-7; 7 nucleotides line up with TRBD1. V shed 5 bases, J shed 0 bases, and the junction held 7 bases outside the gene matches. The germline CDR1 and CDR2 sequences are LNHDA and SQIVND (reference sequence). This CDR3 spans 15 amino acids.

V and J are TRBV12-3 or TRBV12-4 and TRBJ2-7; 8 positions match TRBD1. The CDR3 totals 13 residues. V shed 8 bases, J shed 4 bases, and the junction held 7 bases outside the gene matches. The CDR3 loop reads CASGDRGGYEQYF. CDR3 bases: TGTGCCAGCGGAGACAGGGGTGGGTACGAGCAGTACTTC.

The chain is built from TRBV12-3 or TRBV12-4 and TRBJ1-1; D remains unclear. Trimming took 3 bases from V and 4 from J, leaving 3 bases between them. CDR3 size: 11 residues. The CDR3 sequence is CASSFGTEAFF. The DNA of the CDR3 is TGTGCCAGCAGTTTCGGCACTGAAGCTTTCTTT.

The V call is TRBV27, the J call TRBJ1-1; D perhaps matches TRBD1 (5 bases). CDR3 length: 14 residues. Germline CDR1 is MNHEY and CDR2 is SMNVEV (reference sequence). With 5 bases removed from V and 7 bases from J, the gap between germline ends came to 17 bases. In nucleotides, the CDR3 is TGTGCCAGCAGTCGGGACGTACAGCGGGGTGAAGCTTTCTTT. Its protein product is CASSRDVQRGEAFF.

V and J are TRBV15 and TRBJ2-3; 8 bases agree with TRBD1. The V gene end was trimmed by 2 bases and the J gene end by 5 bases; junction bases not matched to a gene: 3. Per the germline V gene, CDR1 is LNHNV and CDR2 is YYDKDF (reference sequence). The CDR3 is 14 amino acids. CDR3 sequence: CATSRSTGVDTQYF. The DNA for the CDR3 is TGTGCCACCAGCAGATCGACAGGGGTAGATACGCAGTATTTT.

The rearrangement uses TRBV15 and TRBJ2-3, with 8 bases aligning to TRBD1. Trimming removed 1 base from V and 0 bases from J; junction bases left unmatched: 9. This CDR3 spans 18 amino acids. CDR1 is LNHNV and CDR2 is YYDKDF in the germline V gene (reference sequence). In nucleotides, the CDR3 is TGTGCCACCAGCAGAGTCCGCGGGACAGGTTTAAGCACAGATACGCAGTATTTT. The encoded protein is CATSRVRGTGLSTDTQYF.

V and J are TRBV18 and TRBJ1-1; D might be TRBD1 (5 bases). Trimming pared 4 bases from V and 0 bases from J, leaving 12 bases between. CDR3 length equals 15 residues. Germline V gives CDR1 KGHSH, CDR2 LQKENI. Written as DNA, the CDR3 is TGTGCCAGCTCACGACAGATAACCCTGAACACTGAAGCTTTCTTT. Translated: CASSRQITLNTEAFF.

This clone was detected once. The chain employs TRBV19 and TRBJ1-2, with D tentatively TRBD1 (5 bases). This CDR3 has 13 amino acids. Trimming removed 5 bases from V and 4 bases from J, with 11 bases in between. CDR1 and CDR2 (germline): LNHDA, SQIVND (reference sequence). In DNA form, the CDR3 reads TGTGCCAGTAGTGAGACAGACCTCTATGGCTACACCTTC. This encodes CASSETDLYGYTF.

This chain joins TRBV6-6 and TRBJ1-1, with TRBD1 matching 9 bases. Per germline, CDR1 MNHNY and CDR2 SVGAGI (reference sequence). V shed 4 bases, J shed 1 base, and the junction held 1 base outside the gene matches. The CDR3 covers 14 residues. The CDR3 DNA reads TGTGCCAGCAGTTTGGACAGGGGGAACACTGAAGCTTTCTTT. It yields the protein CASSLDRGNTEAFF.

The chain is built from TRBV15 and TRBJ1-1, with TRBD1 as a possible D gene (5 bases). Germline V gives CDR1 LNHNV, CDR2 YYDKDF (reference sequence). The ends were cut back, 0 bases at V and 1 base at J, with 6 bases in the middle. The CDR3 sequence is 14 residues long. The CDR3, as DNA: TGTGCCACCAGCAGAGAACAGGAGAACACTGAAGCTTTCTTT. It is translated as CATSREQENTEAFF.

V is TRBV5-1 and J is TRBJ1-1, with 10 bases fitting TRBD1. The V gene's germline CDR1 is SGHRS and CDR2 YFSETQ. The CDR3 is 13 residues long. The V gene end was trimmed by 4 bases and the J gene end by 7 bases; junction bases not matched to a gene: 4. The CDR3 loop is CASSQGQGIEAFF. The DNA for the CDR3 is TGCGCCAGCAGCCAGGGACAGGGGATTGAAGCTTTCTTT.

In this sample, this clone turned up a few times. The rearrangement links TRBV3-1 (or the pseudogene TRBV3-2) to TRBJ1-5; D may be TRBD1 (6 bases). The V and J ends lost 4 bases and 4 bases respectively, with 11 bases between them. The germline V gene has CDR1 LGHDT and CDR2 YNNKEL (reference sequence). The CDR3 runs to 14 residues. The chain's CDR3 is CASSREGGNQPQHF. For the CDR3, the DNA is TGTGCCAGCAGCCGAGAGGGGGGGAATCAGCCCCAGCATTTT.

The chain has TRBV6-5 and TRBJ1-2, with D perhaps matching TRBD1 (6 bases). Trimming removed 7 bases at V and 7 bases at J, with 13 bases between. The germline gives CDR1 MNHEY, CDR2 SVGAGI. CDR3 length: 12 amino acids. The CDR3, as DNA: TGTGCCAGCACAGCACAGGGAGTTGGCTACACCTTC. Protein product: CASTAQGVGYTF.

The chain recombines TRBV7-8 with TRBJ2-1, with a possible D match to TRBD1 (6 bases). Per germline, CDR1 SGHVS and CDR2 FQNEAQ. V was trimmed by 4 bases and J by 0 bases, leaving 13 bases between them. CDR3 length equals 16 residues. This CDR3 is CASSSYRVSSYNEQFF. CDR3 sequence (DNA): TGTGCCAGCAGCTCTTACAGGGTTAGCTCCTACAATGAGCAGTTCTTC.

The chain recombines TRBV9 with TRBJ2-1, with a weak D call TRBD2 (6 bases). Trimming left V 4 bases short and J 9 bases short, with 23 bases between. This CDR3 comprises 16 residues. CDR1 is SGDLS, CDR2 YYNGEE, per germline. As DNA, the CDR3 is TGTGCCAGCAGCCCCCCGGCGGCACCTGGGGGGAGTGAGCAGTTCTTC. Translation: CASSPPAAPGGSEQFF. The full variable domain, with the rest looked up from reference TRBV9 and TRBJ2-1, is DSGVTQTPKHLITATGQRVTLRCSPRSGDLSVYWYQQSLDQGLQFLIQYYNGEERAKGNILERFSAQQFPDLHSELNLSSLELGDSALYFCASSPPAAPGGSEQFFGPGTRLTVL.

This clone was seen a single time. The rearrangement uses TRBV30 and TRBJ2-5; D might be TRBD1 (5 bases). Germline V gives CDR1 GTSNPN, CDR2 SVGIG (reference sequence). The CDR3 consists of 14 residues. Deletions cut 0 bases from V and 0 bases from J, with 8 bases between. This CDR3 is CAWSVSGYQETQYF. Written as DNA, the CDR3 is TGTGCCTGGAGTGTATCAGGGTACCAAGAGACCCAGTACTTC.

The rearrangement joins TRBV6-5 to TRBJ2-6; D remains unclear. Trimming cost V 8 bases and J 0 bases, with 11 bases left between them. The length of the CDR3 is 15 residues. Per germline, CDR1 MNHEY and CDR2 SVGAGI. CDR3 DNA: TGTGCCAGCGGAGCACGCAGCTCTGGGGCCAACGTCCTGACTTTC. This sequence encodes CASGARSSGANVLTF.